The following is a T cell receptor beta chain sequence with its context. Its binding antigen is unknown. Base qualities are not provided; no much larger clone lies one nucleotide away. Participants in the prospective study were enrolled through a virtual design, were aged about 18 to 100 years, and lived in 24 United States geographic areas. In the prospective study, cohorts were assigned on the basis of participant-reported clinical history obtained from a screening survey and a study questionnaire. For ImmuneRACE Cohort 3, a participant was defined as recovered based on two consecutive negative NP/OP PCR tests, clearance by a healthcare professional, or resolution of symptoms. In the prospective study, whole blood, serum and a nasopharyngeal or oropharyngeal swab were collected from each participant by mobile phlebotomists. Prospective study participants could optionally give additional blood draws and questionnaires over an approximately two-month period. Before DNA extraction, blood samples from the prospective study were shipped at room temperature or frozen.

The sample comes from a study of blood T cell repertoires in COVID-19 (dated by TCRdb to 2018 to 2020). As for the study more broadly: Collaborator samples came from the United States, Italy and Spain and covered acute and convalescent phases of COVID-19. The material from the prospective study consisted of cDNA or gDNA derived from T cells, B-cell-depleted T cells, or PBMCs. The dataset comprised deeply sampled blood TCRbeta repertoires from subjects exposed to, actively infected with, or recovered from COVID-19. The repertoires were released in a freely available public database intended as a resource for research on the immune response to SARS-CoV-2. Samples were obtained from the ongoing ImmuneRACE study (first 160 participants) and from over 1,000 subjects provided by 6 global collaborators. A de-identified subject ID, COVID-19 status, age in years and sex were almost always included in the sample metadata. Where available, HLA class I and class II types were taken from metadata supplied by the sample provider and were not determined by assay-based typing. The research as a whole found: The quantity of clinical and demographic metadata differed by source and by participant and was supplied without curation.

TCRbeta CDR3 regions were amplified from genomic DNA using the immunoSEQ Assay, a bias-controlled multiplex PCR. The source study handled its data this way. The number of nucleated cells in each sample was estimated from the amplification of reference gene primers within the assay. To quantify the absolute abundance of each unique TCRbeta CDR3 rearrangement, sequence reads were collapsed and filtered. For each sample, productive Simpson clonality was calculated as the square root of Simpson's diversity index across productive rearrangements. TCRdb re-hosts the immuneACCESS table, in-frame sequences only. Its copies lack some clones; in the studies checked, an unresolved V gene accounts for under half of them, and the cause for the rest is not known. V and J calls plus clone size are reproduced from that table; the DNA served to infer D and trimming. This sample has about 180,000 clones in its table, and about 88% of those were observed once. The top ten constitute roughly 8.6% of the sample.

Specimen: PBMCs or T cells enriched from blood (not recorded which). This receptor was taken from a woman between 18 and 29 years old who had recovered from COVID-19.

The CDR3 reads CASSFPDRGQKRATGELFF. The sequence in DNA is TGTGCCAGCAGCTTCCCCGACAGGGGCCAAAAACGAGCAACCGGGGAGCTGTTTTTT. The chain links TRBV11-2 with TRBJ2-2, with 8 bases in between that match TRBD1. The germline V gene provides CDR1 SGHAT and CDR2 FQNNGV. Unmatched junction bases come to 17, with V trimmed by 3 bases and J by 5 bases. The CDR3 contains 19 residues, cysteine and phenylalanine counted. Here the CDR3 DNA is all that survives: 57 bases in frame from base 1.